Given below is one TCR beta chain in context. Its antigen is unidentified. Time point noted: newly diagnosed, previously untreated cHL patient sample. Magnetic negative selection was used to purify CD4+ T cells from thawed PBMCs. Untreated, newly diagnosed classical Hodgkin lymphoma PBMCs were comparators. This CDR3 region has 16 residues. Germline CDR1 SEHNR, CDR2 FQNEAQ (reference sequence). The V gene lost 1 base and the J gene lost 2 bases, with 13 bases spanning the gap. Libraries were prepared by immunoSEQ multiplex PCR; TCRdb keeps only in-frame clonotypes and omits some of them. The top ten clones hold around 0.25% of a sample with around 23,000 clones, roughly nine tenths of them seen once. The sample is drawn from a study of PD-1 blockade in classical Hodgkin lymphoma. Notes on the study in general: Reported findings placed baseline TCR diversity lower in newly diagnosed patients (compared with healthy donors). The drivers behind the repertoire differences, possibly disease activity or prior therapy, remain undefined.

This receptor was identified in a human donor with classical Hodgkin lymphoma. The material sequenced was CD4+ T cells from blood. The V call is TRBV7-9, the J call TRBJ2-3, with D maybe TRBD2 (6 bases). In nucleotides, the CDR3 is TGTGCCAGCAGCTTAGTAAGTAGCGGCTACACAGATACGCAGTATTTT. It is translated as CASSLVSSGYTDTQYF. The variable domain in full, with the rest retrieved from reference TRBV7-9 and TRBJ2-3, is DTGVSQNPRHKITKRGQNVTFRCDPISEHNRLYWYRQTLGQGPEFLTYFQNEAQLEKSRLLSDRFSAERPKGSFSTLEIQRTEQGDSAMYLCASSLVSSGYTDTQYFGPGTRLTVL.